This record looks at one T cell receptor beta chain sequence and its context. TCRdb keeps only in-frame clones here, not all; method: immunoSEQ multiplex PCR. The table has thousands of clones, 85% to 90% seen once. This sample was included in a study of STAT5B mutations in CD4+ large granular lymphocyte leukemia. The ends were cut back, 3 bases at V and 4 bases at J, with 10 bases in the middle. Per the germline V gene, CDR1 is LNHDA and CDR2 is SQIVND (reference sequence). The CDR3 has 13 residues. The chain uses TRBV19 and TRBJ2-7; a possible D gene is TRBD1 (5 bases). Sequencing was done on a sample of PBMCs. This receptor was taken from a woman aged 70-85 years with CD4+ T-cell large granular lymphocyte leukemia. In DNA, the CDR3 is TGTGCCAGTAGTATTACAGGCTCTTACGAGCAGTACTTC. Protein sequence: CASSITGSYEQYF.